What follows describes a single T cell receptor (beta chain). Authors' data handling: Reference gene primer amplification in the assay estimated nucleated cell counts. Data came from immunoSEQ multiplex PCR; TCRdb stores just in-frame clones and leaves some out. D and trimming come from the DNA, and the V and J calls and clone size come from that table. Of fewer than 200,000 clones in the sample, 70% to 90% were seen once. Germline CDR1 reads SGHKS; CDR2 reads YYEKEE (reference sequence). The CDR3 has 15 residues. The V end lost 0 bases, the J end lost 9 bases, and 13 bases lay between the germline ends. The record originates from a study of blood T cell repertoires in COVID-19. Study-level information: Acute-phase and convalescent COVID-19 samples originated in the United States, Italy and Spain.

J is TRBJ1-6 and V is TRBV5-5; D perhaps matches TRBD1 (6 bases). The sequence was obtained from a man aged 35 to 55 with active or convalescent COVID-19. Material: peripheral blood. This CDR3 reads CASSLVPTGTSPLHF. The CDR3 DNA is TGTGCCAGCAGCTTGGTACCTACAGGGACTTCACCCCTCCACTTT.